A single sample gave rise to the 5 T cell receptor beta chains below, sequenced in a study of blood T cell repertoires in COVID-19. The repertoire was sequenced with immunoSEQ multiplex PCR; TCRdb's copy has only in-frame clones and lacks some. The table has approximately 450,000 clones, 85% to 90% seen once. The sample taken for sequencing was PBMCs or T cells enriched from blood (not recorded which). Every receptor here comes from a man younger than 45 who had recovered from COVID-19.

This chain uses TRBV11-2 with TRBJ1-3; D not resolved. Germline lookup yields CDR1 SGHAT and CDR2 FQNNGV. The CDR3 runs 14 residues. The V end was cut by 5 bases, the J end by 3 bases, with 11 bases between. The CDR3 sequence is CASSPGGNGNTIYF. Here the CDR3 DNA reads TGTGCCAGCAGCCCCGGAGGGAATGGAAACACCATATATTTT.

The table lists this clone with a count of one. CDR3 DNA: TGTGCCAGCTCACCACCGACCGGGACAGGGCCCAACCAGCCCCAGCATTTT. The encoded protein is CASSPPTGTGPNQPQHF. The V call is TRBV18, the J call TRBJ1-5; 9 bases are a match to TRBD1. V was pared by 0 bases and J by 7 bases, with 10 bases of the junction left unmatched. Germline CDR1 reads KGHSH; CDR2 reads LQKENI. This CDR3 is 17 amino acids long.

The chain carries TRBV19 and TRBJ1-2, with TRBD1 identical over 7 bases. J lost 2 bases, V lost 5 bases, and 8 bases had no gene match. CDR3 length: 15 amino acids. Germline CDR1 LNHDA, CDR2 SQIVND (reference sequence). CDR3 sequence (DNA): TGTGCCAGTAGTCCCTGGGACAGAAGGAACTATGGCTACACCTTC. It specifies CASSPWDRRNYGYTF.

For this clone: The junction differs from germline at one of its ends, possibly a read error. This chain uses TRBV6-4 with TRBJ2-7; 12 bases line up with TRBD2. The CDR3 consists of 16 residues. Looked up from germline, CDR1 is MRHNA and CDR2 is SNTAGT. This chain's CDR3 is CASSDLGLAGPSERHF. The DNA of the CDR3 is TGTGCCAGCAGTGACTTAGGACTAGCGGGGCCTAGCGAGCGGCACTTC.

V gene TRBV7-2 combines with J gene TRBJ2-7; possible D gene TRBD2, 7 bases. V lost 3 bases, J lost 2 bases, and 11 bases lay in between. Germline V lookup: CDR1 SGHTA, CDR2 FQGNSA. This CDR3 region has 14 residues. DNA for the CDR3: TGTGCCAGCAGCTTTTCGGGGGGCGCCTACGAGCAGTACTTC. As protein: CASSFSGGAYEQYF.